This is a list of T cell receptor beta chains from one sample in a study of T cell responses to AZD1222 COVID-19 vaccine. Produced via immunoSEQ multiplex PCR; TCRdb's table is partial and in-frame only. The sample contains around 100,000 clones, approximately 89% of which appear only once. This specimen was peripheral blood, taken on day 0 of AZD1222 vaccination. The receptors here all came from an adult in good health. The CDR3 runs from the conserved cysteine through the conserved F or W. The D gene is left open where the match is weak. Where a row states a size, it is once, few, many or the class of an expanded clone; other rows omit it.

TRBD1,TRBJ2-7,few,TRBV7-6,CASSPGEGTGNYEQYF,TGTGCCAGCAGCCCAGGGGAGGGGACAGGGAACTACGAGCAGTACTTC
NA,TRBJ1-5,NA,TRBV25-1,CASSDVQGRDQPQHF,TGTGCCAGCAGTGATGTACAGGGCCGGGATCAGCCCCAGCATTTT
TRBD1,TRBJ2-3,NA,TRBV2,CASSFERGQGGDTQYF,TGTGCCAGCAGTTTCGAAAGGGGACAGGGTGGGGATACGCAGTATTTT
TRBD1,TRBJ1-1,NA,TRBV30,CAWSTQTGWTEAFF,TGTGCCTGGAGTACCCAGACAGGGTGGACTGAAGCTTTCTTT
NA,TRBJ2-5,NA,TRBV5-1,CASSLGRETQYF,TGCGCCAGCAGCTTAGGTAGGGAGACCCAGTACTTC
TRBD2,TRBJ2-2,NA,TRBV27,CASSTLAGGRPDTGELFF,TGTGCCAGCAGTACACTAGCGGGAGGGCGTCCCGACACCGGGGAGCTGTTTTTT
NA,TRBJ1-2,NA,TRBV20-1,CSAGTNGYTF,TGCAGTGCTGGAACCAATGGCTACACCTTC
TRBD2,TRBJ2-1,NA,TRBV9,CASSVVGGGAFDEQFF,TGTGCCAGCAGCGTAGTAGGCGGGGGGGCCTTTGATGAGCAGTTCTTC
TRBD2,TRBJ2-7,NA,TRBV6-1,CASSDGRLAGAYEQYF,TGTGCCAGCAGTGACGGGCGACTAGCGGGAGCCTACGAGCAGTACTTC
TRBD1,TRBJ2-2,NA,TRBV24-1,CATSDPAGTGNTGELFF,TGTGCCACCAGTGACCCCGCCGGGACAGGGAACACCGGGGAGCTGTTTTTT
NA,TRBJ1-6,NA,TRBV15,CATSREFRGNSPLHF,TGTGCCACCAGCAGAGAATTCAGGGGTAATTCACCCCTCCACTTT
NA,TRBJ1-4,NA,TRBV30,CAWSAGTGKEKLFF,TGTGCCTGGAGTGCCGGGACGGGAAAAGAAAAACTGTTTTTT
NA,TRBJ2-1,NA,TRBV27,CASSSGGGGEQFF,TGTGCCAGCAGTAGCGGTGGGGGAGGTGAGCAGTTCTTC
NA,TRBJ2-3,few,TRBV5-1,CASSLEGQGSAGVADTQYF,TGCGCCAGCAGCTTGGAAGGACAGGGTAGTGCGGGAGTGGCAGATACGCAGTATTTT
NA,TRBJ2-1,once,TRBV7-9,CASSLVLIYANEQFF,TGTGCCAGCAGCTTAGTTCTAATTTACGCAAACGAGCAGTTCTTC
NA,TRBJ1-4,NA,TRBV18,CASSPLGAGSNEKLFF,TGTGCCAGCTCACCACTTGGGGCAGGGAGTAATGAAAAACTGTTTTTT
NA,TRBJ1-5,NA,TRBV7-3,CASSLDALSNQPQHF,TGTGCCAGCAGCTTAGACGCCCTCAGCAATCAACCCCAGCATTTT
TRBD2,TRBJ2-2,NA,TRBV6-2/TRBV6-3,CASSYGSGFSGELFF,TGTGCCAGCAGTTACGGTAGCGGGTTTAGCGGGGAGCTGTTTTTT
TRBD2,TRBJ2-5,NA,TRBV28,CASSSASGVGRETQYF,TGTGCCAGCAGTTCCGCTAGCGGGGTTGGAAGAGAGACCCAGTACTTC
NA,TRBJ2-7,few,TRBV19,CASSNLPWQVPYEQYF,TGTGCCAGTAGTAATCTCCCCTGGCAGGTTCCCTACGAGCAGTACTTC
TRBD1,TRBJ2-2,NA,TRBV11-2,CASSPKTGPNTGELFF,TGTGCCAGCAGCCCAAAGACAGGGCCGAACACCGGGGAGCTGTTTTTT
TRBD1,TRBJ2-7,NA,TRBV4-3,CASSQQQGARYEQYF,TGCGCCAGCAGCCAGCAACAGGGGGCGCGATACGAGCAGTACTTC
TRBD2,TRBJ2-3,NA,TRBV7-9,CASSPPGLASDTQYF,TGTGCCAGCAGCCCACCGGGACTAGCCTCAGATACGCAGTATTTT
TRBD1,TRBJ2-7,NA,TRBV28,CASRYTRGRLTPDYEQYF,TGTGCCAGCAGATATACCAGGGGGCGCTTAACTCCGGACTACGAGCAGTACTTC
NA,TRBJ2-1,NA,TRBV6-1,CASSEWNNEQFF,TGTGCCAGCAGTGAGTGGAACAATGAGCAGTTCTTC
NA,TRBJ2-2,NA,TRBV2,CASSFLQAGTNTGELFF,TGTGCCAGCAGTTTTTTACAAGCGGGCACGAACACCGGGGAGCTGTTTTTT
NA,TRBJ2-7,NA,TRBV6-2/TRBV6-3,CASSYNLARLLQTYEQYF,TGTGCCAGCAGTTATAACCTGGCCAGACTCCTGCAAACCTACGAGCAGTACTTC